These 13 T cell receptor beta chains were all obtained from the same sample, sequenced in a study of OX40 agonist ivuxolimab in advanced cancers. Generated by immunoSEQ multiplex PCR, the TCRdb table keeps only in-frame clones and is missing some. The sample consists of some 76,000 clones, about 89% of them appearing once. The source was CD4+ or CD8+ T cells sorted from blood, collected in a trial of the OX40 agonist ivuxolimab. Every receptor here comes from an adult with an advanced solid tumor such as melanoma, head and neck, liver or kidney cancer.

V and J are TRBV7-2 and TRBJ2-5, with a weak D call TRBD1 (6 bases). The J call may be in error: the DNA end matches TRBJ2-7 better. Germline V CDR1 and CDR2: SGHTA, FQGNSA. CDR3 length: 12 amino acids. The CDR3 spells CASSFGQSEQYF. CDR3 nucleotides: TGTGCCAGCAGCTTCGGACAGAGCGAGCAGTACTTC.

The rearrangement links TRBV6-5 to TRBJ2-3, with D possibly TRBD2 on 5 matching bases. The V gene lost 11 bases and the J gene lost 0 bases, with 15 bases spanning the gap. The CDR3 extends over 14 amino acids. From germline, CDR1 is MNHEY and CDR2 SVGAGI. The CDR3, as DNA: TGTGCCGGTAAACTGGGCGGGAGCACAGATACGCAGTATTTT. Amino acid sequence: CAGKLGGSTDTQYF.

This clone appeared a single time. The V and J genes are TRBV2 and TRBJ2-3, with 10 positions matching TRBD2. Germline V gene data show CDR1 as SNHLY and CDR2 as FYNNEI. After removal of 4 bases from V and 1 base from J, the junction contained 14 bases not matched to a gene. This CDR3 region has 19 residues. DNA for the CDR3: TGTGCCAGCAGTGTTCTAGCGGGAGCCTTGGGGCAGCGCACAGATACGCAGTATTTT. The encoded protein is CASSVLAGALGQRTDTQYF.

The chain carries TRBV19 and TRBJ1-2; unclear D gene. CDR1 and CDR2 from the germline V gene are LNHDA and SQIVND (reference sequence). V was pared by 6 bases and J by 1 base, with 9 bases between. The CDR3 extends over 13 amino acids. The CDR3 is CASRNTNNYGYTF. As DNA, the CDR3 is TGTGCCAGTAGGAACACGAATAACTATGGCTACACCTTC.

The chain employs TRBV11-2 and TRBJ1-6; TRBD1 matches 7 bases. V trimming: 4 bases; J trimming: 10 bases; junction bases outside the gene matches: 7. The CDR3 runs 14 residues. Per germline, CDR1 SGHAT and CDR2 FQNNGV. CDR3 region: CASSSRTGGSPLHF. Written as DNA, the CDR3 is TGTGCCAGCAGCTCCCGGACAGGAGGATCACCCCTCCACTTT. The full variable domain, its missing parts supplied by reference TRBV11-2 and TRBJ1-6, is EAGVAQSPRYKIIEKRQSVAFWCNPISGHATLYWYQQILGQGPKLLIQFQNNGVVDDSQLPKDRFSAERLKGVDSTLKIQPAKLEDSAVYLCASSSRTGGSPLHFGNGTRLTVT.

The chain combines TRBV18 with TRBJ2-2; D gene uncertain. Trimming took off 2 bases at V and 4 bases at J, with 8 bases between the two ends. The germline V gene encodes CDR1 KGHSH and CDR2 LQKENI. The CDR3 length is 14 residues. DNA for the CDR3: TGTGCCAGCTCACCAACCGGCCCCACCGGGGAGCTGTTTTTT. Translation: CASSPTGPTGELFF.

The chain couples TRBV28 to TRBJ1-4, with D possibly being TRBD1 (6 bases). V was shortened by 4 bases and J by 3 bases, with 15 bases between the two germline ends. This CDR3 comprises 16 residues. Per germline, CDR1 MDHEN and CDR2 SYDVKM. CDR3 in amino acids: CASSSPLGQPNEKLFF. CDR3 DNA: TGTGCCAGCAGTTCACCGCTCGGACAGCCTAATGAAAAACTGTTTTTT.

In this sample, this clone turned up once. This chain links TRBV7-8 with TRBJ2-3; the D is unclear. The germline CDR1 and CDR2 sequences are SGHVS and FQNEAQ. The germline V and J ends were trimmed by 2 bases and 4 bases, with 13 bases remaining between them. This CDR3 is built from 15 residues. CDR3 sequence reads: CASSLTPGTADTQYF. The CDR3 nucleotides read TGTGCCAGCAGCTTAACTCCTGGAACGGCAGATACGCAGTATTTT.

V and J are TRBV7-3 and TRBJ1-2; tentatively, D is TRBD1 (5 bases). The ends were cut back, 3 bases at V and 6 bases at J, with 17 bases in the middle. The CDR3 has 15 residues. Germline V gene data show CDR1 as SGHTA and CDR2 as FQGTGA. CDR3 DNA sequence: TGTGCCAGCAGCTTTTTCCGGTGGGGCAGGAATGGCTACACCTTC. Residues: CASSFFRWGRNGYTF. The full variable domain, completed using reference TRBV7-3 and TRBJ1-2, is GAGVSQTPSNKVTEKGKYVELRCDPISGHTALYWYRQSLGQGPEFLIYFQGTGAADDSGLPNDRFFAVRPEGSVSTLKIQRTERGDSAVYLCASSFFRWGRNGYTFGSGTRLTVV.

The chain has TRBV21-1 and TRBJ1-1; TRBD1 was called by the table and not checked on the DNA. TRBV21-1 is a pseudogene segment. This CDR3 region has 13 residues. The CDR3 nucleotides are TGTGCCAGCAGCACACAAGATAACACTGAAGCTTTCTTT. Protein: CASSTQDNTEAFF.

The chain has TRBV28 and TRBJ1-2, with a tentative D call TRBD1 (6 bases). The CDR3 has 14 amino acids. Trimming took 5 bases from V and 0 from J, leaving 10 bases between them. The germline gives CDR1 MDHEN, CDR2 SYDVKM. CDR3 sequence reads: CASSDGQSNYGYTF. CDR3 sequence (DNA): TGTGCCAGCAGTGACGGACAGTCTAACTATGGCTACACCTTC.

V gene TRBV6-6 combines with J gene TRBJ2-1; 7 positions agree with TRBD2. Germline CDR1 and CDR2: MNHNY and SVGAGI (reference sequence). The CDR3 contains 16 residues. V was clipped by 4 bases and J by 1 base; unmatched bases: 7. The CDR3 DNA follows: TGTGCCAGCAGTTCGAGGCAAGCGGGGTCCTACAATGAGCAGTTCTTC. Amino acids: CASSSRQAGSYNEQFF.

This clone showed up just a few times. The chain couples TRBV11-2 to TRBJ1-5; D is ambiguous. The V gene lost 0 bases and the J gene lost 7 bases, with 7 bases spanning the gap. The CDR3 covers 13 residues. Germline assignment: CDR1 SGHAT and CDR2 FQNNGV. The CDR3 bases are TGTGCCAGCAGCTTAGATCGCCGGCAGCCCCAGCATTTT. It specifies CASSLDRRQPQHF.